The T cell receptor beta chain under discussion was sequenced for a study of cytomegalovirus exposure and HLA in healthy donors. Vbeta (60) and Jbeta (13) primers were used in the PCR. Methods used by the authors: Later reanalysis found around 84 million unique TCR beta chains, some 10 million of them shared. TCRdb's copy holds only in-frame clones and misses some; the assay was immunoSEQ multiplex PCR. V and J calls plus clone size are reproduced from that table; the DNA served to infer D and trimming. The sample holds over 110,000 clones, roughly three quarters seen once. Study-level results: Equally common other TCR beta chains were less clonally expanded than HLA-associated ones, a later analysis found.

This clone was counted a few times. What it recognizes is unknown. The sample consisted of PBMCs. This clonotype was obtained from a female donor in good health and CMV-seronegative.

The CDR3 reads CAISETQGRSSYEQYF. CDR3 in DNA: TGTGCCATCAGTGAGACCCAGGGCAGGAGCTCCTACGAGCAGTACTTC. The chain links TRBV10-3 to TRBJ2-7; a weak D match, TRBD1 (5 bases). Looked up from germline, CDR1 is ENHRY and CDR2 is SYGVKD. The CDR3 has 16 amino acids. V lost 2 bases and J 0 bases, leaving 14 bases between the germline ends.